These 23 T cell receptor beta chains originate from one sample sequenced in a study of blood T cell repertoires in COVID-19. The method was immunoSEQ multiplex PCR; TCRdb's version includes in-frame clones alone and lacks a portion of them. Among 210,000 or so clones, approximately 90% were seen once, and the ten largest hold 4.8%. The source material was peripheral blood. The receptor set was obtained from a woman aged 40 to 49 with acute or convalescent COVID-19.

This clone has a single count. J is TRBJ1-1 and V is TRBV27; 11 bases agree with TRBD1. J gave up 1 base and V 6 bases, and 10 bases lay outside the gene matches. The CDR3 contains 17 residues. In germline, CDR1 is MNHEY, CDR2 SMNVEV (reference sequence). This chain's CDR3 is CASSLAPGQGGNTEAFF. CDR3 coding DNA: TGTGCCAGCAGCTTGGCTCCGGGACAGGGGGGGAACACTGAAGCTTTCTTT.

The chain uses TRBV9 and TRBJ2-1, with 7 bases fitting TRBD1. V was clipped by 4 bases and J by 3 bases; unmatched bases: 4. The CDR3 has 14 residues. The germline CDR1 and CDR2 sequences are SGDLS and YYNGEE. CDR3 sequence (DNA): TGTGCCAGCAGCCTTAGACAGGGCTACAATGAGCAGTTCTTC. Its protein is CASSLRQGYNEQFF. Using reference TRBV9 and TRBJ2-1 for the parts outside the CDR3, the full variable domain is DSGVTQTPKHLITATGQRVTLRCSPRSGDLSVYWYQQSLDQGLQFLIQYYNGEERAKGNILERFSAQQFPDLHSELNLSSLELGDSALYFCASSLRQGYNEQFFGPGTRLTVL.

J is TRBJ2-5 and V is TRBV5-1, with TRBD1 as a possible D gene (5 bases). The V end lost 3 bases, the J end lost 1 base, and 10 bases lay between the germline ends. The CDR3 is 14 residues long. The germline V gene has CDR1 SGHRS and CDR2 YFSETQ. This chain's CDR3 is CASSSGQIQETQYF. CDR3 coding DNA: TGCGCCAGCAGCTCCGGACAAATCCAAGAGACCCAGTACTTC.

The chain combines TRBV19 with TRBJ1-2; a possible D gene is TRBD1 (5 bases). The ends were cut back, 9 bases at V and 6 bases at J, with 14 bases in the middle. The CDR3 extends over 12 amino acids. CDR1 LNHDA and CDR2 SQIVND come from the germline V gene (reference sequence). This CDR3 reads CASRSGLDGYTF. The CDR3, as DNA: TGTGCCAGCCGATCAGGGTTGGATGGCTACACCTTC.

In nucleotides, the CDR3 is TGTGCCAGCAGTGTAGGTAGCGGGAACACCGGGGAGCTGTTTTTT. It encodes CASSVGSGNTGELFF. J is TRBJ2-2 and V is TRBV2; weak D call: TRBD2 (6 bases). The CDR3 length is 15 residues. Trimming removed 4 bases from V and 1 base from J, with 10 bases in between. Germline V gene sequence: CDR1 SNHLY, CDR2 FYNNEI. Supplemented by reference TRBV2 and TRBJ2-2, the full variable domain reads EPEVTQTPSHQVTQMGQEVILRCVPISNHLYFYWYRQILGQKVEFLVSFYNNEISEKSEIFDDQFSVERPDGSNFTLKIRSTKLEDSAMYFCASSVGSGNTGELFFGEGSRLTVL.

J is TRBJ1-1 and V is TRBV10-1; no reliable D call. Germline CDR1 is WNHNN and CDR2 is SYGVQD (reference sequence). The CDR3 sequence is 13 residues long. The V end lost 4 bases, the J end lost 0 bases, and 6 bases lay between the germline ends. Written as DNA, the CDR3 is TGCGCCAGCAGTGTTTCGGTGAACACTGAAGCTTTCTTT. Its translation is CASSVSVNTEAFF.

The J gene is TRBJ2-2, the V gene TRBV11-1; 8 bases agree with TRBD1. This CDR3 region has 15 residues. The junction had 1 base not matched to a gene; V was cut back by 3 bases and J by 1 base. CDR1 is SGHAT and CDR2 is FQDESV in the germline V gene (reference sequence). CDR3 sequence: CASSFGQGNTGELFF. CDR3 sequence (DNA): TGTGCCAGCAGCTTCGGACAGGGGAACACCGGGGAGCTGTTTTTT.

This sequence joins TRBV18 and TRBJ1-2, with D maybe TRBD1 (6 bases). The CDR3 has 15 amino acids. Germline V gives CDR1 KGHSH, CDR2 LQKENI. V lost 3 bases to trimming and J lost 8 bases, with 19 bases between them. This chain's CDR3 is CASSPQSKQGGGYTF. CDR3 nucleotides: TGTGCCAGCTCACCCCAGTCGAAACAGGGAGGGGGCTACACCTTC.

The chain carries TRBV11-2 and TRBJ1-1; D might be TRBD1 (5 bases). The germline gives CDR1 SGHAT, CDR2 FQNNGV. The CDR3 spans 15 residues. V was trimmed by 4 bases and J by 1 base, leaving 13 bases between them. This CDR3 is CASSSQMGGNTEAFF. The DNA of the CDR3 is TGTGCCAGCAGCTCCCAGATGGGGGGGAACACTGAAGCTTTCTTT.

This chain connects TRBV7-9 to TRBJ2-3, with D possibly matching TRBD2 (6 bases). This CDR3 is 17 amino acids long. Per germline, CDR1 SEHNR and CDR2 FQNEAQ (reference sequence). Trimming pared 6 bases from V and 2 bases from J, leaving 21 bases between. The CDR3 sequence: CASSSSRARGLTDTQYF. The CDR3 nucleotides read TGTGCCAGCAGTTCCTCGCGGGCGCGGGGCCTCACAGATACGCAGTATTTT.

The CDR3 loop reads CASSIAGIGTDTQYF. The DNA for the CDR3 is TGTGCCAGCTCAATAGCGGGGATAGGCACAGATACGCAGTATTTT. The chain is built from TRBV18 and TRBJ2-3, with 8 positions matching TRBD2. Germline V CDR1 and CDR2: KGHSH, LQKENI. J lost 1 base, V lost 5 bases, and 5 bases had no gene match. This CDR3 has 15 amino acids.

This clone was seen more than once but under ten times. The chain has TRBV7-2 and TRBJ1-5; D possibly corresponds to TRBD1 (6 bases). The CDR3 length is 13 residues. Germline-derived CDR1 and CDR2 are SGHTA and FQGNSA. V lost 5 bases and J lost 3, with 8 bases in between. This CDR3 reads CASSKGVNQPQHF. CDR3 sequence (DNA): TGTGCCAGCAGCAAGGGGGTCAATCAGCCCCAGCATTTT.

V gene TRBV9 combines with J gene TRBJ1-1; no firm D call. V lost 4 bases and J lost 2, with 12 bases in between. Germline CDR1 is SGDLS and CDR2 is YYNGEE. The CDR3 has 14 residues. The CDR3 spells CASSPGGANTEAFF. The DNA for the CDR3 is TGTGCCAGCAGCCCCGGCGGAGCTAACACTGAAGCTTTCTTT.

The J gene is TRBJ1-4, the V gene TRBV28; 7 bases line up with TRBD1. Germline assignment: CDR1 MDHEN and CDR2 SYDVKM. V dropped 6 bases and J dropped 8; count of bases not matched to a gene: 9. There are 14 residues in the CDR3. As DNA, the CDR3 is TGTGCCAGCAGCTCCGGGACAGCGAGGGAAAAACTGTTTTTT. This codes for CASSSGTAREKLFF.

This sequence joins TRBV3-1 (or the pseudogene TRBV3-2) and TRBJ1-6, with D perhaps TRBD1 (5 bases). V lost 1 base to trimming and J lost 14 bases, with 15 bases between them. Germline CDR1 is LGHDT and CDR2 is YNNKEL (reference sequence). The CDR3 length is 14 residues. DNA of the CDR3: TGTGCCAGCAGCCAAGGGCAGGGCGGGATGGCCCTCCACTTT. Residues: CASSQGQGGMALHF.

This chain uses TRBV5-1 with TRBJ2-3; the D gene is possibly TRBD2 (6 bases). The CDR3 length is 15 residues. Germline V gene sequence: CDR1 SGHRS, CDR2 YFSETQ. V gave up 2 bases and J gave up 0 bases, with 10 bases separating them. CDR3 region: CASSFTSTSTDTQYF. The DNA of the CDR3 is TGCGCCAGCAGCTTTACTAGCACTAGCACAGATACGCAGTATTTT.

The chain uses TRBV18 and TRBJ2-5, with 10 bases that match TRBD2. CDR1 and CDR2 from the germline V gene are KGHSH and LQKENI. CDR3 size: 14 residues. Losses at the gene ends were 3 bases for V and 2 bases for J; bases not matched to a gene: 0. CDR3 loop: CASSPSGGQETQYF. The CDR3 DNA reads TGTGCCAGCTCACCTAGCGGGGGGCAAGAGACCCAGTACTTC.

This clone came up a few times. The chain joins TRBV20-1 to TRBJ1-2, with TRBD1 matching 7 bases. The V gene's germline CDR1 is DFQATT and CDR2 SNEGSKA (reference sequence). The CDR3 has 11 residues. Trimming took 5 bases from V and 6 from J; bases not matched to a gene: 3. CDR3 DNA: TGCAGTGCTGACAGGGAAGATGGCTACACCTTC. Protein: CSADREDGYTF.

This chain links TRBV5-1 with TRBJ2-2, with 8 bases fitting TRBD2. The CDR3 runs 15 residues. V was clipped by 7 bases and J by 1 base; unmatched bases: 6. Germline V CDR1 and CDR2: SGHRS, YFSETQ. The CDR3 sequence: CASREGGLNTGELFF. The CDR3 DNA is TGCGCCAGCCGGGAGGGGGGATTGAACACCGGGGAGCTGTTTTTT.

The CDR3 spells CASSPFGSGNNSPLHF. The CDR3 region has the DNA TGTGCCAGCAGCCCCTTCGGGTCGGGGAATAATTCACCCCTCCACTTT. The chain recombines TRBV16 with TRBJ1-6; unclear D gene. There are 16 residues in the CDR3. Germline CDR1 and CDR2: KGHSY and FQNENV. V lost 4 bases and J 5 bases, leaving 15 bases between the germline ends.

The chain joins TRBV5-1 to TRBJ2-5, with D uncertain. CDR3 length equals 15 residues. V gave up 0 bases and J gave up 4 bases, with 13 bases separating them. Germline assignment: CDR1 SGHRS and CDR2 YFSETQ. CDR3 residues: CASSLGPAGGETQYF. The CDR3 DNA reads as TGCGCCAGCAGCTTGGGACCTGCCGGCGGAGAGACCCAGTACTTC.

The chain joins TRBV5-5 to TRBJ2-3; 14 nucleotides match TRBD2. Germline trimming cut 6 bases from V and 6 bases from J; bases unmatched to any gene: 6. This CDR3 is built from 15 residues. Germline values: CDR1 SGHKS, CDR2 YYEKEE (reference sequence). DNA of the CDR3: TGTGCCAGCACCAGACTAGCGGGGGGGCCGGATACGCAGTATTTT. Protein sequence: CASTRLAGGPDTQYF. Variable domain in full (rest from reference TRBV5-5 and TRBJ2-3): DAGVTQSPTHLIKTRGQQVTLRCSPISGHKSVSWYQQVLGQGPQFIFQYYEKEERGRGNFPDRFSARQFPNYSSELNVNALLLGDSALYLCASTRLAGGPDTQYFGPGTRLTVL.

V is TRBV7-9 and J is TRBJ1-5; 12 positions agree with TRBD1. Germline V gene sequence: CDR1 SEHNR, CDR2 FQNEAQ (reference sequence). Germline trimming cut 6 bases from V and 2 bases from J; bases unmatched to any gene: 8. This CDR3 comprises 17 residues. The CDR3 here is CASSSGTGGSGNQPQHF. The CDR3 bases are TGTGCCAGCAGTTCCGGGACAGGGGGCTCTGGCAATCAGCCCCAGCATTTT.